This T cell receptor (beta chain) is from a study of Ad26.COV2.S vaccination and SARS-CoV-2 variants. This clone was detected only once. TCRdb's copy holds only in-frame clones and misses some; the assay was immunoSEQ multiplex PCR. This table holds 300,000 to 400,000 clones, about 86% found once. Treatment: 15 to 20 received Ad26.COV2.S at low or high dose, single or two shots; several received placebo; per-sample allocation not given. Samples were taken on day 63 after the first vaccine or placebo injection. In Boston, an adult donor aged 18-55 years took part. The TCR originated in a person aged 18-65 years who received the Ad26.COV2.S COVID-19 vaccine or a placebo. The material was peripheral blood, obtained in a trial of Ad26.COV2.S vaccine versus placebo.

CDR3 sequence reads: CASRTAGAVGTQYF. The CDR3 nucleotides read TGTGCCAGCAGGACGGCCGGCGCGGTGGGGACCCAGTACTTC. The chain combines TRBV5-4 with TRBJ2-5; no firm D call. The V gene lost 5 bases and the J gene lost 7 bases, with 18 bases spanning the gap. The CDR3 runs 14 residues. CDR1 and CDR2 from the germline V gene are SGHNT and YYREEE (reference sequence).